Below, one T cell receptor beta chain is given with its context. Its specificity is not known. This sample is drawn from a study of cytomegalovirus exposure and HLA in healthy donors. CDR1 and CDR2 from the germline V gene are SGHKS and YYEKEE (reference sequence). The CDR3 has 12 residues. V was pared by 3 bases and J by 4 bases, with 7 bases between. Study-level findings and limits: Several of the most significant clusters were apparently associated with common viral pathogens in a later analysis. In a later analysis, 15,000 to 20,000 TCR beta sequences were associated with HLA alleles at 0.05 false discovery rate.

PCR involved 60 Vbeta and 13 Jbeta primers. The table came from immunoSEQ multiplex PCR; TCRdb's copy has only in-frame clones and leaves some out. The table has about 140,000 clones, 70% to 80% seen once. The gene calls are TRBV5-5 and TRBJ1-2; TRBD1 might be the D (5 bases). The source of this sequence is a man aged 35 to 55 in good health and CMV-seropositive. The source material was PBMCs. The CDR3 DNA sequence: TGTGCCAGCAGCTCGGACACCTATGGCTACACCTTC. Translated: CASSSDTYGYTF.